The table lists the clone carrying this T cell receptor beta chain with a count of one. Its antigen is still unknown. The data stem from a study of cytomegalovirus exposure and HLA in healthy donors. Background on the study: Counted in an early data release were about 85 million unique TCRs from HLA-typed donors.

When sampled, the donors appeared nominally healthy, though they likely had unrecorded immune exposures. Trimming at V came to 4 bases and at J to 3 bases, leaving 8 bases not matched to a gene. This CDR3 region has 15 residues. Study outcomes and limitations: Researchers reported in a later analysis that common viral pathogens appeared linked to several top clusters.

60 Vbeta and 13 Jbeta primers were used in PCR. The assay was immunoSEQ multiplex PCR, and TCRdb's table has in-frame clones only and misses some. The sample consists of about 160,000 clones, around three quarters of them appearing once. The sequenced sample was PBMCs. The sequence was obtained from a woman aged 25 to 39 in good health and CMV-seronegative. This chain joins TRBV5-3 and TRBJ1-1; 8 bases are a match to TRBD1. TRBV5-3 is reported as an ORF; its role is uncertain. The CDR3 sequence: CARSTPTGGDTEAFF. Here the CDR3 DNA reads TGTGCCAGAAGCACACCTACAGGGGGAGACACTGAAGCTTTCTTT.